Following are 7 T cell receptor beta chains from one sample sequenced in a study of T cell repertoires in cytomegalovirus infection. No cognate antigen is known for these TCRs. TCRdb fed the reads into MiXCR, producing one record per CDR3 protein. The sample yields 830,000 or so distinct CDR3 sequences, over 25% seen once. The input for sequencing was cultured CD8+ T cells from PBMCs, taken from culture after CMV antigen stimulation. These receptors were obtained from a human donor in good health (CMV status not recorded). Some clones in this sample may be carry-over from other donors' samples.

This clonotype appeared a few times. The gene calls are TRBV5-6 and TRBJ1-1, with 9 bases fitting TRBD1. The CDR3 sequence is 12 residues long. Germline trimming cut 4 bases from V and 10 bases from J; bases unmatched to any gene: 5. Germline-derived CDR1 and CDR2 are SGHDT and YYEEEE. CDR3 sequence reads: CASSQRDRAAFF. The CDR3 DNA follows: TGTGCCAGCAGCCAACGGGACAGGGCAGCTTTCTTT.

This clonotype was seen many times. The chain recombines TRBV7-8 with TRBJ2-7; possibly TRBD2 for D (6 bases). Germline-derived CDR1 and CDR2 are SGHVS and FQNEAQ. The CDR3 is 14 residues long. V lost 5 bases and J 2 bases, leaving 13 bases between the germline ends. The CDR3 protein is CASSPQGGAYEQYF. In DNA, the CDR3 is TGTGCCAGCAGCCCCCAGGGAGGTGCCTACGAGCAGTACTTC.

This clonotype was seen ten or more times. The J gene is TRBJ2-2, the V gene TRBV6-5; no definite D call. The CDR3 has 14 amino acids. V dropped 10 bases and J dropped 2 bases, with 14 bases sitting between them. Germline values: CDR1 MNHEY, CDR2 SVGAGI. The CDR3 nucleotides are TGTGCCACCCAAAGGACGGTAAACACCGGGGAGCTGTTTTTT. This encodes CATQRTVNTGELFF.

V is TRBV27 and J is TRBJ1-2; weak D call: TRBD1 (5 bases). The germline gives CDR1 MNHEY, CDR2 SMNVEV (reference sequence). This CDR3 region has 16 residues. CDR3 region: CTTQGRGVNGDYGYTF. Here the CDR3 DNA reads TGTACCACCCAGGGAAGGGGTGTGAATGGGGACTATGGCTACACCTTC.

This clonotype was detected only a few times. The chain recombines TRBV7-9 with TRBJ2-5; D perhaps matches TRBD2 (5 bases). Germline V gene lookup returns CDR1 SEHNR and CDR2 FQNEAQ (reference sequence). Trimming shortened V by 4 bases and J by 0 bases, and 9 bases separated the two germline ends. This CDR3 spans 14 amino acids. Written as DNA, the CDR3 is TGTGCCAGCAGCTGGGAGACGGACCAAGAGACCCAGTACTTC. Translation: CASSWETDQETQYF.

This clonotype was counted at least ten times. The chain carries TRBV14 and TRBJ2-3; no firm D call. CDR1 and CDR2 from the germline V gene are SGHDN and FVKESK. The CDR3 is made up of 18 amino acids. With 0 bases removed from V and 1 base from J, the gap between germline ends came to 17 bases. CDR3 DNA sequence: TGTGCCAGCAGCCAAGATCGCGACCCCCTTGGGGGCACAGATACGCAGTATTTT. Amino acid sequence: CASSQDRDPLGGTDTQYF.

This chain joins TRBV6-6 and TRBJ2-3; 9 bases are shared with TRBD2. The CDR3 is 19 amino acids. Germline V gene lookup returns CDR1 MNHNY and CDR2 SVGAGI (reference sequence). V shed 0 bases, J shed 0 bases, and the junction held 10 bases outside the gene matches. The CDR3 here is CASSYSTSGGRVSTDTQYF. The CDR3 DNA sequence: TGTGCCAGCAGTTACTCGACCAGCGGGGGGCGGGTTAGCACAGATACGCAGTATTTT.